This T cell receptor (beta chain) appears in the sequencing data of a study of T cell changes during pregnancy in multiple sclerosis. The table came from immunoSEQ multiplex PCR; TCRdb's copy has only in-frame clones and leaves some out. The sample holds approximately 40,000 clones; roughly 91% are singletons and the top ten take roughly 0.52%. V was clipped by 1 base and J by 7 bases; unmatched bases: 7. Germline lookup yields CDR1 LNHNV and CDR2 YYDKDF (reference sequence). CDR3 size: 16 residues. The sequenced sample was CD4+ T cells from peripheral blood mononuclear cells, obtained in the first trimester of pregnancy. V is TRBV15 and J is TRBJ1-2; 12 bases map to TRBD1. This sequence was found in a female donor with multiple sclerosis, enrolled in a pregnancy study. The DNA for the CDR3 is TGTGCCACCAGCAGAGTGGAGGGACAGGGGGCCGGTGGCTACACCTTC. Translating gives CATSRVEGQGAGGYTF.